This TCR beta chain comes out of a study of T-cell memory formation after mild COVID-19. The wider study: In these data, TCR clusters were largely donor specific. Study-wide findings and caveats: Clones that contracted from day 15 to 85 were balanced CD4/CD8, while later expanders leaned CD4+. Chiefly within CM and EM were the contracting CD4+ clones; CD8+ ones were within EMRA.

One entry per CDR3 protein results from TCRdb running MiXCR on the 5' RACE reads. The sample holds around 440,000 distinct CDR3 sequences, 18% seen once. This CDR3 is built from 15 residues. Germline V gene sequence: CDR1 SGHRS, CDR2 YFSETQ. The germline V and J ends were trimmed by 4 bases and 4 bases, with 18 bases remaining between them. In this sample, this clonotype turned up a few times. Antigen: not known. The gene calls are TRBV5-1 and TRBJ2-7; D not resolved. This TCR was recovered from an adult woman who had mild COVID-19 (a few samples of this study predate the infection). Cell type and time point are not known. Sequenced input: PBMCs or a T cell subset sorted from them (not recorded which). The CDR3 loop is CASSPVTENDYEQYF. CDR3 sequence (DNA): TGCGCCAGCAGCCCTGTAACAGAGAACGATTACGAGCAGTACTTC.